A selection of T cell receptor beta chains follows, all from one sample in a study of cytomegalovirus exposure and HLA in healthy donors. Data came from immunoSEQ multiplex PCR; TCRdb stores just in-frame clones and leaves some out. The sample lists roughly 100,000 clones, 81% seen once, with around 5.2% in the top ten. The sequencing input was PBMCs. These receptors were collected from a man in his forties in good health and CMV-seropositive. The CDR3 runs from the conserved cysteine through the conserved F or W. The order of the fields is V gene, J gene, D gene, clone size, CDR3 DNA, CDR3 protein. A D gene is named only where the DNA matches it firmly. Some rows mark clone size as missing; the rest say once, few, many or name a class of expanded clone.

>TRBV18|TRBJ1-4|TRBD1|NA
TGTGCCAGCTCACCACTCTCAGGGGGTGGTGAAAAACTGTTTTTT
CASSPLSGGGEKLFF
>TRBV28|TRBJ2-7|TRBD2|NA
TGTGCCAGCAGTCACCCTAGCGGGGCCTACGAGCAGTACTTC
CASSHPSGAYEQYF
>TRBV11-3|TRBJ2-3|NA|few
TGTGCCAGCAGCTTTGGAGACACGCAGTATTTT
CASSFGDTQYF
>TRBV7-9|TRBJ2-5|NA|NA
TGTGCCAGCAGCTCCCCAGCAGGGAAAGAGACCCAGTACTTC
CASSSPAGKETQYF
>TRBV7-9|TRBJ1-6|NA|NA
TGTGCCAGCAGCTTAGGGGGGCGAGGGTCACCCCTCCACTTT
CASSLGGRGSPLHF
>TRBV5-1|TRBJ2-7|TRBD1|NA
TGCGCCAGCAGCTTGGGGGCCGGGACAGGGGGCGCGGAGCAGTACTTC
CASSLGAGTGGAEQYF
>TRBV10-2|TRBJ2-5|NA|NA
TGCGCCAGCAGTGAGGCCAGGGGATGGGAGACCCAGTACTTC
CASSEARGWETQYF
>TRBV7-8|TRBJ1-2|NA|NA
TGTGCCAGCAGCTTATCCTCCAGGGAAGATGGCTACACCTTC
CASSLSSREDGYTF
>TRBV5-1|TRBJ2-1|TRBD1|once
TGCGCCAGCAGCTTGGACAGGGGCACCAATGAGCAGTTCTTC
CASSLDRGTNEQFF
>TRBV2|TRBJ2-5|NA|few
TGTGCCAGCAGTGAAAACAAAAAAAAATACTTC
CASSENKKKYF
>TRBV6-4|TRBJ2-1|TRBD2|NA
TGTGCCAGCAGTGATCAGGGACTAGCGGCCAGCTCCTACAATGAGCAGTTCTTC
CASSDQGLAASSYNEQFF
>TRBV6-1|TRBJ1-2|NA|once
TGTGCCAGCAGTGAAATCTATGGGGGGGCGCAGGGCTACACCTTC
CASSEIYGGAQGYTF
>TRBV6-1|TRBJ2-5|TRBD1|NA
TGTGCCAGCACCCGGACAGGAGAGGGGCGAGAGACCCAGTACTTC
CASTRTGEGRETQYF
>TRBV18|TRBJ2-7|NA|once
TGTGCCAGCTCACCCGACAGTGGGGGGAGCGAGCAGTACTTC
CASSPDSGGSEQYF
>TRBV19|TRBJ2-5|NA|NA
TGTGCCAGTAGTATACCAGGCATTGGATCGGCCCAGTACTTC
CASSIPGIGSAQYF
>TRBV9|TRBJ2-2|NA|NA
TGTGCCAGCAGCGTAGCATCGCTAGTGAACACCGGGGAGCTGTTTTTT
CASSVASLVNTGELFF
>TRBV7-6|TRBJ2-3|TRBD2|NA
TGTGCCAGCAGCTCCCAGACTAGCGGGGGGCCTCATACGCAGTATTTT
CASSSQTSGGPHTQYF
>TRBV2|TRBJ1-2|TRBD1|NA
TGTGCCAGCAGTGACCGACAGGGAAGATATGGCTACACCTTC
CASSDRQGRYGYTF
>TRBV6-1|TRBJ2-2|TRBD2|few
TGTGCCAGCAGTGAAGTCGGGGGGGCCGGGGAGCTGTTTTTT
CASSEVGGAGELFF
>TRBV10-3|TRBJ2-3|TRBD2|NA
TGTGCCACCTCAGGGACTAGCGGGACAGATACGCAGTATTTT
CATSGTSGTDTQYF
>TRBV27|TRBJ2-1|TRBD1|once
TGTGCCAGCAGGGCCGGGACAGGGTACAATGAGCAGTTCTTC
CASRAGTGYNEQFF
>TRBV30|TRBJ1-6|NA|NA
TGTGCCTGGACACGATCCCGGGGGAGGGTTGACTCACCCCTCCACTTT
CAWTRSRGRVDSPLHF
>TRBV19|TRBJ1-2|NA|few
TGTGCCAGTACCTACAGTATTTCTAACTATGGCTACACCTTC
CASTYSISNYGYTF
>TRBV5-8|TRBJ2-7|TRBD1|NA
TGTGCCAGCAGCCTAGGACAGGGGCTGAGGTACGAGCAGTACTTC
CASSLGQGLRYEQYF
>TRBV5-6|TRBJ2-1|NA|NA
TGTGCCAGCAGCTTGTCAGTTACCAGGGGATCCTACAATGAGCAGTTCTTC
CASSLSVTRGSYNEQFF
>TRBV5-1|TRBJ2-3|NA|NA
TGCGCCAGCAGCTTGGGGAGTAGCGGCACAGATACGCAGTATTTT
CASSLGSSGTDTQYF
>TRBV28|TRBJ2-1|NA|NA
TGTGCCAGCAGTTTCTGGCAGGGTGGCGATGAGCAGTTCTTC
CASSFWQGGDEQFF
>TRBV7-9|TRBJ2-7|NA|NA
TGTGCCAGCAGCGAACGGGGGGCAGGGTACTCCTACGAGCAGTACTTC
CASSERGAGYSYEQYF
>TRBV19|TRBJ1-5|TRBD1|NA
TGTGCCAGTAGTACCTGGGACAGTAAGGGGCAGCCCCAGCATTTT
CASSTWDSKGQPQHF
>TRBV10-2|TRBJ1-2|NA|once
TGCGCCAGCAGCGAACCGGGACAATCTAACTATGGCTACACCTTC
CASSEPGQSNYGYTF
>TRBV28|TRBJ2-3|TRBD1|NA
TGTGCCAGCAGTTTACCCGGGACAGAATCAGATACGCAGTATTTT
CASSLPGTESDTQYF
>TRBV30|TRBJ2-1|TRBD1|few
TGTGCCTGGAGAAACCCTCGGGGTAGGACAGGGAGGTCCTACAATGAGCAGTTCTTC
CAWRNPRGRTGRSYNEQFF
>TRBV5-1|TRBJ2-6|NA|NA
TGCGCCAGCAGGTTACAGGCGAGCTCTGGGGCCAACGGCCTGACTTTC
CASRLQASSGANGLTF
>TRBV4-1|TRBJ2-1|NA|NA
TGCGCCAGCAGCCAAGCTGTAGGGGGGACAGTCGACGGTGAGCAGTTCTTC
CASSQAVGGTVDGEQFF
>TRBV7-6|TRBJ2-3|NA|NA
TGTGCCAGCAGCCCAAACGCTCCCCTCATAGACGACGGGATGTTCACAGATACGCAGTATTTT
CASSPNAPLIDDGMFTDTQYF
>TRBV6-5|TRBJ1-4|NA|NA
TGTGCCAGCAGACCAACAGGGACACCGAATGAAAAACTGTTTTTT
CASRPTGTPNEKLFF
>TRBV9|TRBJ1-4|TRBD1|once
TGTGCCAGCAGCGCAACGCCGGGACAGGGAAATGAAAAACTGTTTTTT
CASSATPGQGNEKLFF
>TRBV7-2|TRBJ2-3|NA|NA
TGTGCCAGCAGGCCCGTGGGGGGTGCGCAGTATTTT
CASRPVGGAQYF
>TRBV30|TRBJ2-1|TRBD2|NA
TGTGCCTGGTTAGCGGGAACTATTGAGCAGTTCTTC
CAWLAGTIEQFF
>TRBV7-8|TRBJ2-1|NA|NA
TGTGCCAGCAGTATTAGTAGGAGGAGCGTTGGCAAGCAGTTCTTC
CASSISRRSVGKQFF
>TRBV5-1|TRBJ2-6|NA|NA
TGCGCCAGCAGCTCCGACATCGCTCTCTCTGGGGCCAACGTCCTGACTTTC
CASSSDIALSGANVLTF
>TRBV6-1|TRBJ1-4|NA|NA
TGTGCCAGCAGTGAAACATGGACCGGAGGAGGGGAAAAACTGTTTTTT
CASSETWTGGGEKLFF
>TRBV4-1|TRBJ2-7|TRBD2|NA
TGCGCCAGCAGCCAACCCGGGACTAGCGGGAGGTATTACGAGCAGTACTTC
CASSQPGTSGRYYEQYF
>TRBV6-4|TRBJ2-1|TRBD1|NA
TGTGCCAGCAGTGAGGTGGGACAGGGGGCTGGTGAGCAGTTCTTC
CASSEVGQGAGEQFF